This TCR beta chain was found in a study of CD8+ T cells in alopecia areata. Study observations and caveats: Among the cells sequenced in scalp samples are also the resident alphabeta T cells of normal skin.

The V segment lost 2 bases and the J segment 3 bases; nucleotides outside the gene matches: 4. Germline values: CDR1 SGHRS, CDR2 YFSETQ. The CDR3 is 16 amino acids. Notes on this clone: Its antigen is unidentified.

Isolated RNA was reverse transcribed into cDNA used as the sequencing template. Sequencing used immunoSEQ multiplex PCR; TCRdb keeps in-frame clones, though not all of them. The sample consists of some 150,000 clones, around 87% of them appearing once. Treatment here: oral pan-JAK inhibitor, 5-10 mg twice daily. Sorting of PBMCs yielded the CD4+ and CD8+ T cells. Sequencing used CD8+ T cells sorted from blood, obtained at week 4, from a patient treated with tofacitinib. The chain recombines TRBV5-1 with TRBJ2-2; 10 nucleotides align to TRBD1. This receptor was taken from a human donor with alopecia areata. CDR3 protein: CASSLIGTGDTGELFF. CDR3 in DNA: TGCGCCAGCAGCTTAATAGGGACAGGGGACACCGGGGAGCTGTTTTTT.